Given below is one TCR beta chain in context. Antigen unknown. CDR1 SGHNT and CDR2 YYREEE come from the germline V gene (reference sequence). Trimming at V came to 2 bases and at J to 4 bases, leaving 13 bases not matched to a gene. There are 19 residues in the CDR3. This sample is drawn from a study of cytomegalovirus exposure and HLA in healthy donors. Study-wide results and limits: Cytomegalovirus status was reportedly diagnosed by the classifier with high specificity and sensitivity.

The PCR contained 60 Vbeta and 13 Jbeta primers. TCRdb's table, derived via immunoSEQ multiplex PCR, lists solely in-frame clones and lacks some. The table records 110,000 or so clones, 76% of them present only once. The clonotype originates from a woman aged 50 to 65 in good health and CMV-seropositive. The chain employs TRBV5-4 and TRBJ2-5; 14 nucleotides match TRBD2. The sequenced sample was PBMCs. CDR3 sequence reads: CASSFTGLAGGGEGETQYF. CDR3 nucleotide sequence: TGTGCCAGCAGCTTCACCGGACTAGCGGGAGGAGGGGAGGGAGAGACCCAGTACTTC.